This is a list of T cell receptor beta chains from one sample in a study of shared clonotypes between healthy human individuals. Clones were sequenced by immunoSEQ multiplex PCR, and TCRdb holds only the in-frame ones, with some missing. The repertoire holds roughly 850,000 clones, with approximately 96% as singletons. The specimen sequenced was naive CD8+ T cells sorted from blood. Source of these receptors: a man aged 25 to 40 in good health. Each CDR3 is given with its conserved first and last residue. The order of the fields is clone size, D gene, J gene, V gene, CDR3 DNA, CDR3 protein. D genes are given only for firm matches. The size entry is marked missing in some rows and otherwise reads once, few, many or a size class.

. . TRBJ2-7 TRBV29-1 TGCAGCGTTGACCTAGAGGCCGAGCAGTACTTC CSVDLEAEQYF
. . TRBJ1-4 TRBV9 TGTGCCAGCAGCAAAGAGGGGGGACTTACAACTAATGAAAAACTGTTTTTT CASSKEGGLTTNEKLFF
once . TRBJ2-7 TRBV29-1 TGCAGCGTCGCCGCCTCCGGACTAAACTCAGACTACGAGCAGTACTTC CSVAASGLNSDYEQYF
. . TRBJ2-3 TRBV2 TGTGCCAGCAGGATGGACTATTCCACAGATACGCAGTATTTT CASRMDYSTDTQYF
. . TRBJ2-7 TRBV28 TGTGCCAGCAGTTTCGTTCAGGGCGTCTACGAGCAGTACTTC CASSFVQGVYEQYF
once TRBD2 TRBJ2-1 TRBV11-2 TGTGCCAGCAGCTTAGTAAGTCGGGAGGTGGGGAATGAGCAGTTCTTC CASSLVSREVGNEQFF
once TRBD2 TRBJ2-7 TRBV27 TGTGCCAGTTCCACCCTCGCGGGAGCAACCTACGAGCAGTACTTC CASSTLAGATYEQYF
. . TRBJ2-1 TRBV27 TGTGCCAGCAGTTTATCGGACGGGAGTCTCTACAATGAGCAGTTCTTC CASSLSDGSLYNEQFF
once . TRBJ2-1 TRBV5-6 TGTGCCAGCAGCCACTTGAGCGCGGGCGCCTACAATGAGCAGTTCTTC CASSHLSAGAYNEQFF
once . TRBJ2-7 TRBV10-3 TGTGCCATCATGGCAGGGAGCTACGAGCAGTACTTC CAIMAGSYEQYF
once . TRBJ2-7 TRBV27 TGTGCCAGCACCCCCTTGGGGGCAGGTAGATACGAGCAGTACTTC CASTPLGAGRYEQYF
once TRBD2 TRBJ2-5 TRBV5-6 TGTGCCAGCAGCTATCCGGCGGGAGGATTGGAGACCCAGTACTTC CASSYPAGGLETQYF
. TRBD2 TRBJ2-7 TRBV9 TGTGCCAGCAGCGTAACCGGGACTAACTCCTACGAGCAGTACTTC CASSVTGTNSYEQYF
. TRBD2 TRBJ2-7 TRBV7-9 TGTGCCAGCAGCTTAGTCGGGGCTAGCGGCACCTACGAGCAGTACTTC CASSLVGASGTYEQYF
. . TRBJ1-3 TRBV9 TGTGCCAGCAGCTTTGGAAACACCATATATTTT CASSFGNTIYF
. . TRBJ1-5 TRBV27 TGTGCCAGCAGTGCCCGACAGCTGAATCAGCCCCAGCATTTT CASSARQLNQPQHF
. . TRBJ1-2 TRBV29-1 TGCAGCGTTCGATTGGTCGGACACTATGGCTACACCTTC CSVRLVGHYGYTF
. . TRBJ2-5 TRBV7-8 TGTGCCAGCAGCTTAGTCTGGTCTAGTCTCGAAGAGACCCAGTACTTC CASSLVWSSLEETQYF
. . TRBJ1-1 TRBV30 TGTGCCTGGAGCGTCGACAGCTCGAACACTGAAGCTTTCTTT CAWSVDSSNTEAFF
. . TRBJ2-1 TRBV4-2 TGTGCCAGCAGCCACCAAGCTGGGAATGAGCAGTTCTTC CASSHQAGNEQFF
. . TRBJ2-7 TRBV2 TGTGCCAGCAGTGAAGACACACCCCAGGGTTACGAGCAGTACTTC CASSEDTPQGYEQYF
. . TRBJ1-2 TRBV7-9 TGTGCCAGCAGCTTAGGTACCTATGGCTACACCTTC CASSLGTYGYTF
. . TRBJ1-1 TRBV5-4 TGTGCCAGCAGCTTGGTCGGGTCCACTGAAGCTTTCTTT CASSLVGSTEAFF
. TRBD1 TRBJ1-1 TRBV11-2 TGTGCCAGCAGGTACGCAAGGACAGGGGGAACTGAAGCTTTCTTT CASRYARTGGTEAFF
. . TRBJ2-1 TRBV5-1 TGCGCCAGCAGCTCGAGACTTACGGGGGACAATGAGCAGTTCTTC CASSSRLTGDNEQFF
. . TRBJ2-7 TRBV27 TGTGCCAGCAGTTTTTCCCCGGTTCGGGAGCAGTACTTC CASSFSPVREQYF
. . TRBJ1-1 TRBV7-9 TGTGCCAGCAGCCCAGGGGTTTATAGTGATACTGAAGCTTTCTTT CASSPGVYSDTEAFF
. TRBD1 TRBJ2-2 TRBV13 TGTGCCAGCAGCACCGGGACAGGGGATTACACCGGGGAGCTGTTTTTT CASSTGTGDYTGELFF
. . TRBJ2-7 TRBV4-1 TGCGCCAGCAGCCCCCCGAATTCCCCCTCCTACGAGCAGTACTTC CASSPPNSPSYEQYF
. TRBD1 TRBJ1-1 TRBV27 TGTGCCAGCAGTTCGGGACAGTTGTCAGGGAACACTGAAGCTTTCTTT CASSSGQLSGNTEAFF
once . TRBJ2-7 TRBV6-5 TGTGCCAGCAGTTTGTCAGCGGAGAGATCCTACGAGCAGTACTTC CASSLSAERSYEQYF
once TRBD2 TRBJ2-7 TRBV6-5 TGTGCCAGCAGTCCGACTAGCGGGAGGTTGTACGAGCAGTACTTC CASSPTSGRLYEQYF
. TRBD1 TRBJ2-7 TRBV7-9 TGTGCCAGCAGCCCTCCACCGGGACAGGGGGCGTCTGGTTCATGGAAGTACTTC CASSPPPGQGASGSWKYF
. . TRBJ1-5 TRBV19 TGTGCCAGTAGATTGTCGGGGAGCAATCAGCCCCAGCATTTT CASRLSGSNQPQHF
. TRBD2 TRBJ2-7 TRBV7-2 TGTGCCAGCCGCGCGAGGGCGGCGGGAGGGAACTACGAGCAGTACTTC CASRARAAGGNYEQYF
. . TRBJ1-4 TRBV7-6 TGTGCCAGCAGCCTAAAGGGTGGGACAACTAATGAAAAACTGTTTTTT CASSLKGGTTNEKLFF
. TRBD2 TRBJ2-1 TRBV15 TGTGCCACCAGCCTCCAGCGGGGAAGCTCCTACAATGAGCAGTTCTTC CATSLQRGSSYNEQFF
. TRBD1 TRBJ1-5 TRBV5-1 TGCGCCAGCAGCCCCACAGGGGTCGATGACAATCAGCCCCAGCATTTT CASSPTGVDDNQPQHF
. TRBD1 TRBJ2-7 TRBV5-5 TGTGCCAGCAGTCCGGACAGGGGGGGAAGCTCCTACGAGCAGTACTTC CASSPDRGGSSYEQYF
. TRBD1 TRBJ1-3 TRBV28 TGTGCCAGCAGTCAAGACAGGGCACTCTCTGGAAACACCATATATTTT CASSQDRALSGNTIYF
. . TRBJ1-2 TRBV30 TGTGCCTGGAGTGGGACAGAGAACTATGGCTACACCTTC CAWSGTENYGYTF
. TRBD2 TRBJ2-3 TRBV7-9 TGTGCCAGCAGCCCCCGGACTAGCGGGATATCAGATACGCAGTATTTT CASSPRTSGISDTQYF
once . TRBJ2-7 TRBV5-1 TGCGCCAGCAGCCGGGACCTGACCTACGAGCAGTACTTC CASSRDLTYEQYF
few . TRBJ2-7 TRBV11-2 TGTGCCAGCAGCTTAAACTACGGGATGGTTTCCTACGAGCAGTACTTC CASSLNYGMVSYEQYF
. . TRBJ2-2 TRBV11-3 TGTGCCAGCAGCTTACGGGAGAACACCGGGGAGCTGTTTTTT CASSLRENTGELFF
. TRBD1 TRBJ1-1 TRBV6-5 TGTGCCAGCAGTTTCTCCGGGACAGGGACTGAAGCTTTCTTT CASSFSGTGTEAFF
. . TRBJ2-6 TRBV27 TGTGCCAGCACCATGACCCCCCACTCCCCCGACAACGTCCTGACTTTC CASTMTPHSPDNVLTF
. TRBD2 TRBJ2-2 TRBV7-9 TGTGCCAGCAGCTTCGGGACTAGCGGCACCGGGGAGCTGTTTTTT CASSFGTSGTGELFF
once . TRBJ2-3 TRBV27 TGTGCCAGCAGCTCAACTACTTCAGATACGCAGTATTTT CASSSTTSDTQYF
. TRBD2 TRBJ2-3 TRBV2 TGTGCCAGAAGTACTAGCGGTTACACAGATACGCAGTATTTT CARSTSGYTDTQYF
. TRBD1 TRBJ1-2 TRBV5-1 TGCGCCAGCAGCCCCGAGACAGGGATCGGCGGCTACACCTTC CASSPETGIGGYTF
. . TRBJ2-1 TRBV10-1 TGCGCCAGCAGTGGTAGGGACGGGAAGACCCAAACCTACAATGAGCAGTTCTTC CASSGRDGKTQTYNEQFF
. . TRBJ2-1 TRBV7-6 TGTGCCAGCAGCTTAGGGGGTCCACCGATTTATCGTGAGCAGTTCTTC CASSLGGPPIYREQFF